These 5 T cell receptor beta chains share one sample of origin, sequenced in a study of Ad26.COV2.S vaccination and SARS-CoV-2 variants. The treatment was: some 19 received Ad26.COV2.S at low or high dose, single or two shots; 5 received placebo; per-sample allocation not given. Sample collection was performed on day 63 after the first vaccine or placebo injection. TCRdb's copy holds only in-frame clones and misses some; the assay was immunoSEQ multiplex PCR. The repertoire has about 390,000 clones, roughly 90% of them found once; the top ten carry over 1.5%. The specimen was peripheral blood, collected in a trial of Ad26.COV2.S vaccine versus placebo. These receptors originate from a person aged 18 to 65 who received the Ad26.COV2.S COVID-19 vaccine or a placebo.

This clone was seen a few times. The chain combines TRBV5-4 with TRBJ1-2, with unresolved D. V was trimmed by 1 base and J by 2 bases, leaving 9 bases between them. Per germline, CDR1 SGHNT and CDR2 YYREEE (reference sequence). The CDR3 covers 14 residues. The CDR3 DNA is TGTGCCAGCAGCTTGTCTTTCGGGAACTATGGCTACACCTTC. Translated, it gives CASSLSFGNYGYTF. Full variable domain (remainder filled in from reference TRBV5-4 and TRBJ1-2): ETGVTQSPTHLIKTRGQQVTLRCSSQSGHNTVSWYQQALGQGPQFIFQYYREEENGRGNFPPRFSGLQFPNYSSELNVNALELDDSALYLCASSLSFGNYGYTFGSGTRLTVV.

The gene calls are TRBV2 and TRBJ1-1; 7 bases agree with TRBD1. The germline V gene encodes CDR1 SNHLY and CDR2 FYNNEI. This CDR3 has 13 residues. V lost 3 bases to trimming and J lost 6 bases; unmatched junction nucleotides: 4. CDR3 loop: CASSDNRGPEAFF. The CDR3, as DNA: TGTGCCAGCAGTGATAACAGGGGCCCTGAAGCTTTCTTT.

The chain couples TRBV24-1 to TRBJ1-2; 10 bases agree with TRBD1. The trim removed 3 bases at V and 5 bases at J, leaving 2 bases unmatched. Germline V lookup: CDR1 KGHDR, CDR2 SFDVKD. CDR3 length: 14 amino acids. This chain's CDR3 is CATSDPGQGYGYTF. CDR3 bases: TGTGCCACCAGTGATCCGGGACAGGGGTATGGCTACACCTTC.

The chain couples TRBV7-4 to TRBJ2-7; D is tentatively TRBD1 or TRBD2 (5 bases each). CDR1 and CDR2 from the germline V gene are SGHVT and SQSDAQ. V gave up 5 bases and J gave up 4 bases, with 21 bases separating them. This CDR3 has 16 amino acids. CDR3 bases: TGTGCCAGCAGCCGTCCCTCGGGACGGGGCGGGTACGAGCAGTACTTC. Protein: CASSRPSGRGGYEQYF.

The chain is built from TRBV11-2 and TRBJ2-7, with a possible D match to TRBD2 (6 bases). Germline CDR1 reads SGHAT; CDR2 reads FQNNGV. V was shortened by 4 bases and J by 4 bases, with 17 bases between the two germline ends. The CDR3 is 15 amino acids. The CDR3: CASSSVRGSGYEQYF. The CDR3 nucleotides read TGTGCCAGCAGCTCCGTACGGGGGTCAGGATACGAGCAGTACTTC.